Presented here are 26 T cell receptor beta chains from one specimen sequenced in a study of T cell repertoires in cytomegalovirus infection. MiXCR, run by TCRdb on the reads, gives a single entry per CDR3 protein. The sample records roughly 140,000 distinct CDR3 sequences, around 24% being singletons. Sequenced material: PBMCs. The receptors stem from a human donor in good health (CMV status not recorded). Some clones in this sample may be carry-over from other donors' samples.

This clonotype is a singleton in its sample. The CDR3 nucleotides read TGTGCCAGCAGCGTAGGGGGGCTAGCGGGGGGCAATGAGCAGTTCTTC. Translating gives CASSVGGLAGGNEQFF. This chain joins TRBV9 and TRBJ2-1; 11 nucleotides line up with TRBD2. Trimming cost V 0 bases and J 6 bases; bases outside gene matches: 5. From germline, CDR1 is SGDLS and CDR2 YYNGEE. This CDR3 has 16 amino acids. Combining the CDR3 with reference TRBV9 and TRBJ2-1 gives the whole variable domain DSGVTQTPKHLITATGQRVTLRCSPRSGDLSVYWYQQSLDQGLQFLIQYYNGEERAKGNILERFSAQQFPDLHSELNLSSLELGDSALYFCASSVGGLAGGNEQFFGPGTRLTVL.

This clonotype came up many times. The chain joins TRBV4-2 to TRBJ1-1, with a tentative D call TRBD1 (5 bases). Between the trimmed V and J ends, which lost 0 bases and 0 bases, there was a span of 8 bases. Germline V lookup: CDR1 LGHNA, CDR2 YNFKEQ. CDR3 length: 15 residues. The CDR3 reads CASSQEKGLNTEAFF. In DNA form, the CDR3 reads TGTGCCAGCAGCCAAGAGAAGGGGTTGAACACTGAAGCTTTCTTT.

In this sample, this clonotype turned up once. The CDR3 loop is CASSGNLLAGVGETQYF. The CDR3 DNA follows: TGTGCCAGCAGCGGAAATTTACTAGCGGGAGTGGGGGAGACCCAGTACTTC. The rearrangement links TRBV5-4 to TRBJ2-5, with TRBD2 matching 11 bases. J gave up 5 bases and V 4 bases, and 13 bases lay outside the gene matches. Germline V lookup: CDR1 SGHNT, CDR2 YYREEE (reference sequence). CDR3 length equals 17 residues.

The CDR3, as DNA: TGTGCCAGCAGTTTGACGAGCGGAACCTCAATAGATACGCAGTATTTT. Translated: CASSLTSGTSIDTQYF. V and J are TRBV12-3 or TRBV12-4 and TRBJ2-3; the D gene is possibly TRBD2 (5 bases). The V end was cut by 3 bases, the J end by 5 bases, with 18 bases between. The CDR3 contains 16 residues.

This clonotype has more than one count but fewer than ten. The CDR3 nucleotides read TGTGCCAGCAGTCCCGACAGGGAATATGGCTACACCTTC. Its translation is CASSPDREYGYTF. The chain employs TRBV28 and TRBJ1-2; 7 bases align to TRBD1. The J segment lost 5 bases and the V segment lost 5 bases, leaving 5 bases of the junction unmatched. Germline values: CDR1 MDHEN, CDR2 SYDVKM. This CDR3 is 13 amino acids long.

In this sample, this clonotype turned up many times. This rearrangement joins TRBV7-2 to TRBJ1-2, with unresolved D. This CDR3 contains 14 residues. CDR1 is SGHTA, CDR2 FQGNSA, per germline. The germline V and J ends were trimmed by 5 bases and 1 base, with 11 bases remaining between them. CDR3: CASSHKTLNYGYTF. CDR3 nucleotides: TGTGCCAGCAGCCACAAGACCCTTAACTATGGCTACACCTTC. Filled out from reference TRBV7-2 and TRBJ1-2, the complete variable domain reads GAGVSQSPSNKVTEKGKDVELRCDPISGHTALYWYRQSLGQGLEFLIYFQGNSAPDKSGLPSDRFSAERTGGSVSTLTIQRTQQEDSAVYLCASSHKTLNYGYTFGSGTRLTVV.

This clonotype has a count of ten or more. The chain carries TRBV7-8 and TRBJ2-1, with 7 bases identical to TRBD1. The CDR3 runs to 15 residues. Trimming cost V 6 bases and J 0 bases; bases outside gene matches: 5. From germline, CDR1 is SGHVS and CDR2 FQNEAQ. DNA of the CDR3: TGTGCCAGCAGAGGGGGCGCGAGCTCCTACAATGAGCAGTTCTTC. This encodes CASRGGASSYNEQFF.

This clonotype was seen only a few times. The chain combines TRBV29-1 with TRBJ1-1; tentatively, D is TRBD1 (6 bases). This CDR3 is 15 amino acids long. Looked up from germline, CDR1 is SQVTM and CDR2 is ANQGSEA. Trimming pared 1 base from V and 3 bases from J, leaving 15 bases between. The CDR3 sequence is CSVEGGRGGHTEAFF. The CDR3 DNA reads TGCAGCGTTGAAGGCGGGAGGGGGGGTCACACTGAAGCTTTCTTT.

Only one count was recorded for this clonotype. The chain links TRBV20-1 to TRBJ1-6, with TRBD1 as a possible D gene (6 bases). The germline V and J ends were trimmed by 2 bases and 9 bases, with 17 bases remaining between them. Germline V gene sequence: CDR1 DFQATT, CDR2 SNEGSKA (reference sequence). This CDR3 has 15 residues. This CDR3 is CSARPEQGVASPLHF. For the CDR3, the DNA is TGCAGTGCTAGACCCGAACAGGGTGTAGCTTCACCCCTCCACTTT.

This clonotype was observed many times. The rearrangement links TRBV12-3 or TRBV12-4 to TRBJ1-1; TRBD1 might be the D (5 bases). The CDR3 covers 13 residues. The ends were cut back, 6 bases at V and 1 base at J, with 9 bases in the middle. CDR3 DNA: TGTGCCAGCAGAATACAGGCGAACACTGAAGCTTTCTTT. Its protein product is CASRIQANTEAFF.

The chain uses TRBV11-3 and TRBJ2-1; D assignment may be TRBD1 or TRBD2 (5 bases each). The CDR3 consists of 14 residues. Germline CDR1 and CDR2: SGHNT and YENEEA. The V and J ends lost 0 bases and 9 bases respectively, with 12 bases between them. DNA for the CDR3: TGTGCCAGCAGCTTAGACCCCGGGACGCCTGAGCAGTTCTTC. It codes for CASSLDPGTPEQFF.

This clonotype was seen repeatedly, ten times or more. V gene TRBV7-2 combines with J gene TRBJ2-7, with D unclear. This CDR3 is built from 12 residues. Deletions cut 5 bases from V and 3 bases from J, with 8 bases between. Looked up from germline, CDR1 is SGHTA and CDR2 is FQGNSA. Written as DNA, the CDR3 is TGTGCCAGCAGCGTCCGACTCTACGAGCAGTACTTC. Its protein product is CASSVRLYEQYF.

The CDR3 here is CASSSLSGNTIYF. CDR3 nucleotide sequence: TGTGCCAGCAGCTCTCTCTCTGGAAACACCATATATTTT. The chain recombines TRBV27 with TRBJ1-3; no reliable D call. The V gene lost 6 bases and the J gene lost 0 bases, with 6 bases spanning the gap. Germline CDR1 is MNHEY and CDR2 is SMNVEV (reference sequence). The CDR3 runs 13 residues.

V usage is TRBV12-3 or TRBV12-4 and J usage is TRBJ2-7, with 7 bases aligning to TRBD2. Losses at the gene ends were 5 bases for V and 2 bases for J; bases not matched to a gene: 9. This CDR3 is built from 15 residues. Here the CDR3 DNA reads TGTGCCAGCAGTCCTCGGACTAGAAAAACCTACGAGCAGTACTTC. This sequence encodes CASSPRTRKTYEQYF.

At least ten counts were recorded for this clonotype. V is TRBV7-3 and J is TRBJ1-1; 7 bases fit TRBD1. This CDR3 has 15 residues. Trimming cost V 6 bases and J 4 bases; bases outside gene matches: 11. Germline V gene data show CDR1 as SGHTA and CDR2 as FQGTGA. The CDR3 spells CASSDKQGTLTEAFF. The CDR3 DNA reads TGTGCCAGCAGTGACAAACAGGGGACTCTCACTGAAGCTTTCTTT.

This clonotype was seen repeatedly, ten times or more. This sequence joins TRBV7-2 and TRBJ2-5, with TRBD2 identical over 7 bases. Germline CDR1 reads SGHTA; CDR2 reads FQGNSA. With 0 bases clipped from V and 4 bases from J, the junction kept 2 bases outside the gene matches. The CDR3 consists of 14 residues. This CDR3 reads CASSLAGGRETQYF. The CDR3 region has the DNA TGTGCCAGCAGCTTAGCGGGAGGGCGAGAGACCCAGTACTTC.

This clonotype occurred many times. The CDR3 nucleotides are TGTGCCAGCAGCCCTCGACCCGGGGCGAACACTGAAGCTTTCTTT. Residues: CASSPRPGANTEAFF. J is TRBJ1-1 and V is TRBV7-8, with D tentatively TRBD1 (5 bases). This CDR3 is 15 amino acids long. Germline V gene sequence: CDR1 SGHVS, CDR2 FQNEAQ. Trimming cost V 5 bases and J 1 base, with 14 bases left between them.

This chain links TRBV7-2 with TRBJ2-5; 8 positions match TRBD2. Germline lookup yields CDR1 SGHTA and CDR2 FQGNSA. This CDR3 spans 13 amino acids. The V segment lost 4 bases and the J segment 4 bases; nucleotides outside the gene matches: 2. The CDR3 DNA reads TGTGCCAGCAGCTCCGGGGGGGCAGAGACCCAGTACTTC. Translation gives CASSSGGAETQYF.

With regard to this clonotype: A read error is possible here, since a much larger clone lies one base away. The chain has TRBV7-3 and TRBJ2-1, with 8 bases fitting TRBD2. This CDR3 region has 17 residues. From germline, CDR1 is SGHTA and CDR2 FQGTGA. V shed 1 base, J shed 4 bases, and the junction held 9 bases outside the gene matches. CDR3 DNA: TGTGCCAGCAGCTTAAAGGGCGCGACTAGCGATTACAATGAGCAGTTCTTC. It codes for CASSLKGATSDYNEQFF.

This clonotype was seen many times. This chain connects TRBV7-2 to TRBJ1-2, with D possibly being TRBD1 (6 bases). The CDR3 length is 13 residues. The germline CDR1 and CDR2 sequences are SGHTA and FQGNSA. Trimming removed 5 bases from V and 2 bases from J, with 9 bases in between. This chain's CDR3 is CASSPTGNYGYTF. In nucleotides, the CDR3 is TGTGCCAGCAGCCCCACAGGGAACTATGGCTACACCTTC.

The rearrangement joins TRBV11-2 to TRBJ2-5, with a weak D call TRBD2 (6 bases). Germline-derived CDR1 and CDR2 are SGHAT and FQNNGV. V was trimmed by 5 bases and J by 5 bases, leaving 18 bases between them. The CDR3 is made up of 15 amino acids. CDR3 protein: CASSPPGRSGETQYF. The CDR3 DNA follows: TGTGCCAGCAGCCCCCCCGGGAGAAGCGGGGAGACCCAGTACTTC.

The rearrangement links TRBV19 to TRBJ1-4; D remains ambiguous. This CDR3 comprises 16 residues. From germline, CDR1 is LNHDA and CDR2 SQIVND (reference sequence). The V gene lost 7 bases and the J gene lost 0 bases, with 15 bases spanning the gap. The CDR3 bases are TGTGCCAGTAATCCCCGGGCTGTTGCAACTAATGAAAAACTGTTTTTT. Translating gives CASNPRAVATNEKLFF.

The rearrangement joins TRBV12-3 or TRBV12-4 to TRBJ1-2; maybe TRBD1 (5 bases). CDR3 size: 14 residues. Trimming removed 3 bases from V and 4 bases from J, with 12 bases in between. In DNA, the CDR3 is TGTGCCAGCAGTTTGGGGGGAATGAGCTATGGCTACACCTTC. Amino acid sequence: CASSLGGMSYGYTF.

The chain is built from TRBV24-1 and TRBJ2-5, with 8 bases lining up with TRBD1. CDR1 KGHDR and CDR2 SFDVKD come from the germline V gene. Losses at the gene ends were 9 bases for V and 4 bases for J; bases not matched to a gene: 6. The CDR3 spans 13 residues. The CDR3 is CATATGVGETQYF. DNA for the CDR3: TGTGCCACCGCGACAGGGGTAGGAGAGACCCAGTACTTC.

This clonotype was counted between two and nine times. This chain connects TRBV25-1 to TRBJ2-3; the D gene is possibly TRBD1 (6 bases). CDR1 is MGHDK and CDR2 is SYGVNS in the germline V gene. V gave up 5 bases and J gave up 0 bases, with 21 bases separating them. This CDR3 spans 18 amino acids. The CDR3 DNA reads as TGTGCCAGCAGTTCCGAACCGGGACACCGATCTAGCACAGATACGCAGTATTTT. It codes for CASSSEPGHRSSTDTQYF.

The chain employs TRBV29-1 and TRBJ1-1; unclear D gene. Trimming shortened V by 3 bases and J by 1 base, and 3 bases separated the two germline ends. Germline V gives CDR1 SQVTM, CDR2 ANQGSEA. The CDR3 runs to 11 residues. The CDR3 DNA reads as TGCAGCGTTGATTGGAACACTGAAGCTTTCTTT. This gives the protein CSVDWNTEAFF. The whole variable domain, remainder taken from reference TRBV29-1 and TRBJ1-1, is SAVISQKPSRDICQRGTSLTIQCQVDSQVTMMFWYRQQPGQSLTLIATANQGSEATYESGFVIDKFPISRPNLTFSTLTVSNMSPEDSSIYLCSVDWNTEAFFGQGTRLTVV.